These T cell receptor beta chains were read from a single sample in a study of beta chain features in type 1 diabetes. Produced via immunoSEQ multiplex PCR; TCRdb's table is partial and in-frame only. The data contain around 350,000 clones, roughly 12% of them singletons. The specimen was naive CD4+ T cells from blood. The receptors were sampled from a man aged 18 to 35 in good health. CDR3s include the opening cysteine and the closing phenylalanine or tryptophan. D genes are given only for firm matches. Where a row states a size, it is once, few, many or the class of an expanded clone; other rows omit it.

j_call,d_call,clone_size,v_call,cdr3_length,cdr3_aa,cdr3_nt
TRBJ1-4,.,.,TRBV7-9,13,CASSTSTNEKLFF,TGTGCCAGCAGCACATCAACTAATGAAAAACTGTTTTTT
TRBJ2-1,TRBD2,few,TRBV29-1,17,CSAGTSGTLAGGNEQFF,TGCAGCGCCGGGACTAGCGGGACTCTAGCGGGGGGCAATGAGCAGTTCTTC
TRBJ1-2,.,few,TRBV7-9,14,CASSLGGGLYGYTF,TGTGCCAGCAGCTTAGGGGGGGGCCTCTATGGCTACACCTTC
TRBJ1-1,.,few,TRBV28,14,CASSYAGLNTEAFF,TGTGCCAGCAGCTATGCAGGGCTGAACACTGAAGCTTTCTTT
TRBJ2-5,.,few,TRBV6-5,13,CASTETAKETQYF,TGTGCCAGCACAGAAACAGCAAAAGAGACCCAGTACTTC
TRBJ1-2,TRBD1,.,TRBV4-1,17,CASSLVFPRTGADGYTF,TGCGCCAGCAGCCTTGTTTTCCCCCGGACAGGGGCTGATGGCTACACCTTC
TRBJ1-2,TRBD1,.,TRBV30,13,CAWSRQGSGGYTF,TGTGCCTGGAGCCGACAGGGATCGGGTGGCTACACCTTC
TRBJ1-4,.,.,TRBV25-1,17,CASSPGRPGDVIEKLFF,TGTGCCAGCAGTCCTGGGCGACCAGGGGATGTTATTGAAAAACTGTTTTTT
TRBJ2-5,.,few,TRBV10-2,14,CASIVTQGGETQYF,TGCGCCAGCATAGTGACGCAGGGTGGAGAGACCCAGTACTTC
TRBJ2-5,TRBD2,.,TRBV5-1,16,CASSFEAGGPGETQYF,TGCGCCAGCAGCTTTGAAGCGGGAGGGCCCGGAGAGACCCAGTACTTC
TRBJ2-7,.,.,TRBV19,15,CASRPGGGTTYEQYF,TGTGCCAGTAGACCAGGAGGAGGGACGACCTACGAGCAGTACTTC
TRBJ1-5,.,.,TRBV30,13,CAWGAGNNQPQHF,TGTGCCTGGGGGGCAGGGAACAATCAGCCCCAGCATTTT
TRBJ2-7,.,.,TRBV28,15,CASSYTSRLGYEQYF,TGTGCCAGCAGTTACACTAGCCGCCTGGGGTACGAGCAGTACTTC
TRBJ2-5,TRBD2,few,TRBV10-3,12,CAIGTSGETQYF,TGTGCCATAGGGACTAGCGGGGAGACCCAGTACTTC
TRBJ1-5,.,.,TRBV5-8,15,CASSFHMYSNQPQHF,TGTGCCAGCAGCTTCCACATGTATAGCAATCAGCCCCAGCATTTT
TRBJ2-7,.,.,TRBV11-2,14,CASSSLIRVGEQYF,TGTGCCAGCAGCTCATTAATCAGGGTCGGGGAGCAGTACTTC
TRBJ2-5,TRBD1,.,TRBV25-1,14,CASSRDRTQETQYF,TGTGCCAGCAGCCGGGACAGGACACAAGAGACCCAGTACTTC
TRBJ1-6,.,.,TRBV6-5,14,CASSYAGINSPLHF,TGTGCCAGCAGTTACGCAGGGATCAATTCACCCCTCCACTTT
TRBJ2-7,.,few,TRBV28,13,CASSAGPPYEQYF,TGTGCCAGCAGTGCAGGGCCACCCTACGAGCAGTACTTC
TRBJ2-3,TRBD1,few,TRBV7-2,16,CASSLRQGPRADTQYF,TGTGCCAGCAGCTTGAGACAGGGGCCCAGGGCAGATACGCAGTATTTT
TRBJ2-1,.,.,TRBV27,14,CASSFGQGRNEQFF,TGTGCCAGCAGTTTCGGGCAGGGCAGGAATGAGCAGTTCTTC
TRBJ1-2,.,.,TRBV18,13,CASSSRDTYGYTF,TGTGCCAGCTCGTCTAGAGATACTTATGGCTACACCTTC
TRBJ1-2,TRBD1,.,TRBV10-3,15,CAISQPNTGGEGYTF,TGTGCCATCAGCCAACCCAACACAGGGGGAGAGGGCTACACCTTC
TRBJ2-4,TRBD1,.,TRBV28,19,CASSPPRNGQGIAKNIQYF,TGTGCCAGCAGTCCGCCAAGAAATGGACAGGGGATAGCCAAAAACATTCAGTACTTC
TRBJ2-5,.,few,TRBV6-1,15,CASSEPRLARETQYF,TGTGCCAGCAGTGAACCGCGGCTAGCGCGGGAGACCCAGTACTTC
TRBJ2-7,TRBD1,.,TRBV13,14,CATYKGQGDYEQYF,TGTGCCACCTATAAAGGACAGGGCGACTACGAGCAGTACTTC
TRBJ2-3,.,few,TRBV6-4,15,CASVRLRGRADTQYF,TGTGCCAGCGTTCGATTGCGGGGGCGCGCAGATACGCAGTATTTT
TRBJ2-3,TRBD2,.,TRBV7-9,15,CASSFFGGSTDTQYF,TGTGCCAGCAGCTTTTTCGGGGGGAGCACAGATACGCAGTATTTT
TRBJ2-3,.,few,TRBV29-1,14,CSVESHGGTDTQYF,TGCAGCGTTGAAAGTCATGGAGGCACAGATACGCAGTATTTT
TRBJ2-1,TRBD1,.,TRBV28,15,CASSSPGQGHNEQFF,TGTGCCAGCAGTTCACCGGGACAGGGTCACAATGAGCAGTTCTTC
TRBJ2-5,TRBD2,few,TRBV28,16,CASSLVGGTTRRTQYF,TGTGCCAGCAGTTTGGTGGGGGGGACTACTCGAAGGACCCAGTACTTC
TRBJ2-2,.,.,TRBV9,13,CASSARRDGELFF,TGTGCCAGCAGCGCCCGCCGGGACGGGGAGCTGTTTTTT
TRBJ2-3,TRBD2,.,TRBV2,14,CASRTSGGTDTQYF,TGTGCTAGTAGGACCAGCGGGGGCACAGATACGCAGTATTTT
TRBJ2-2,.,many,TRBV4-3,14,CASSLLRGGGELFF,TGCGCCAGCAGCCTCCTCAGAGGGGGCGGGGAGCTGTTTTTT
TRBJ1-2,.,.,TRBV4-3,14,CASSQGTLVYGYTF,TGCGCCAGCAGCCAAGGGACATTAGTCTATGGCTACACCTTC
TRBJ1-1,.,few,TRBV30,14,CAWNRGGMNTEAFF,TGTGCCTGGAATCGGGGGGGGATGAACACTGAAGCTTTCTTT
TRBJ2-1,TRBD2,few,TRBV29-1,15,CSVEDFASGKNEQFF,TGCAGCGTTGAAGATTTCGCTAGCGGGAAAAATGAGCAGTTCTTC
TRBJ1-1,.,few,TRBV9,14,CASSVRGGNTEAFF,TGTGCCAGCAGCGTGAGGGGAGGGAACACTGAAGCTTTCTTT
TRBJ2-7,.,few,TRBV18,14,CASSPAGGSYEQYF,TGTGCCAGCTCCCCCGCAGGAGGCAGCTACGAGCAGTACTTC
TRBJ2-3,.,few,TRBV25-1,13,CASSARGGDTQYF,TGTGCCAGCAGTGCTCGGGGTGGGGATACGCAGTATTTT
TRBJ2-2,TRBD2,.,TRBV29-1,15,CSVGGAGAWTGELFF,TGCAGCGTTGGAGGAGCGGGAGCTTGGACCGGGGAGCTGTTTTTT
TRBJ2-6,.,few,TRBV27,19,CASSLSNVQRSSGANVLTF,TGTGCCAGCAGTTTATCGAATGTCCAGCGGTCGTCTGGGGCCAACGTCCTGACTTTC
TRBJ2-1,TRBD2,few,TRBV28,15,CASRGLAGAADEQFF,TGTGCCAGCAGGGGACTAGCGGGAGCGGCGGATGAGCAGTTCTTC
TRBJ2-5,.,.,TRBV28,13,CASISSGQETQYF,TGTGCCAGCATAAGTTCGGGCCAAGAGACCCAGTACTTC
TRBJ2-3,TRBD1,.,TRBV5-1,15,CASSDRGRSTDTQYF,TGCGCCAGCAGCGACAGGGGGCGCAGCACAGATACGCAGTATTTT
TRBJ1-1,.,few,TRBV28,15,CASSSPTDLNTEAFF,TGTGCCAGCAGTTCCCCGACAGACCTGAACACTGAAGCTTTCTTT
TRBJ2-7,TRBD1,few,TRBV5-1,14,CASSRTGPSYEQYF,TGCGCCAGCAGCAGGACAGGGCCTTCCTACGAGCAGTACTTC
TRBJ2-3,.,few,TRBV5-1,14,CASIDDRGSDTQYF,TGCGCCAGCATTGACGATAGGGGATCAGATACGCAGTATTTT
TRBJ2-2,TRBD1,.,TRBV4-3,15,CASSQARGRTGELFF,TGCGCCAGCAGCCAAGCGAGGGGGCGAACCGGGGAGCTGTTTTTT
TRBJ1-4,.,.,TRBV30,13,CAWSRDTDEELFF,TGTGCCTGGAGCCGGGACACAGATGAGGAACTGTTTTTT
TRBJ1-2,.,few,TRBV6-5,11,CASSYEGGYTF,TGTGCCAGCAGTTACGAGGGTGGCTACACCTTC
TRBJ1-1,TRBD1,few,TRBV6-6,12,CASSPGGTEAFF,TGTGCCAGCAGCCCAGGGGGCACTGAAGCTTTCTTT
TRBJ1-1,.,.,TRBV30,13,CAWSRRPGHLPRF,TGTGCCTGGAGCAGAAGACCGGGACATCTCCCCCGTTTT
TRBJ2-1,TRBD2,.,TRBV6-1,16,CASSDIGLAGLHEQFF,TGTGCCAGCAGTGACATCGGACTAGCGGGGCTCCATGAGCAGTTCTTC
TRBJ1-1,TRBD1,few,TRBV6-5,14,CASSIQGGNTEAFF,TGTGCCAGCAGTATTCAGGGGGGGAACACTGAAGCTTTCTTT
TRBJ1-2,.,.,TRBV4-2,14,CASSQDRATDGYTF,TGTGCCAGCAGCCAAGATCGAGCCACAGATGGCTACACCTTC
TRBJ2-5,TRBD2,.,TRBV2,14,CASSPRRGQETQYF,TGTGCCAGCAGTCCCCGGCGGGGGCAAGAGACCCAGTACTTC
TRBJ2-1,TRBD1,few,TRBV5-8,16,CASSSRTGSSYNEQFF,TGTGCCAGCAGCTCGAGGACAGGGAGTTCCTACAATGAGCAGTTCTTC